This note documents a single TCR beta chain sequence. What antigen it recognizes has not been identified. Base qualities were left out, and no much larger clone turns up one base away. The immunoSEQ hsTCRB v3.0 assay was used at survey level resolution to sequence the TRB variable region. TRB sequencing targeted a depth of about 40,000-50,000 T-cell genomes per sample. Pooled TRB libraries were sequenced on an Illumina MiSeq with a v3 150-cycle kit. Concerning the study's data processing: Repertoire analysis ran in R within a reproducible Nextflow workflow covering QC, data transformation and analysis. LymphoSeq2, an R package for exploring AIRR-Seq data, was used to implement custom analyses. A few samples yielding fewer than 5000 total TRB sequences were excluded, leaving 150 to 200 analyzed HIV repertoires. Among the roughly 200 retained HIV repertoires, 55 to 65 were collected before ART initiation and roughly 130 were collected after ART initiation. Repertoires were downsampled to 5000 TRB nucleotide sequences, with summary statistics averaged over 100 downsampling iterations. Only TRB sequences with CDR3 regions of at least seven amino acids were retained for analysis. Two measures captured diversity: a Shannon entropy-derived clonality score and the Gini coefficient. In repertoire networks, the top 5000 CDR3 amino acid sequences were linked whenever an edit distance of one separated two sequences. GLIPH2 predicted antigen specificity groups and MHC restriction for TRB CDR3 amino acid sequences. CDR3 amino acid sequences were matched against VDJdb and McPAS-TCR to flag known CMV, EBV, HIV or tissue antigen associations. Pre-ART, post-ART and control groups were compared with Wilcoxon signed-rank tests and Holm-Bonferroni correction. Drawn from immuneACCESS, this table holds only the in-frame rearrangements with V and J called that TCRdb kept. Clones are partly lost; checked studies trace under half to an unresolved V gene and leave the rest unexplained. D and trimming were read from the DNA, whereas the V and J calls and clone size are those reported in that table. The sample yields about 50,000 clones; roughly four fifths were counted once. The ten largest clones represent around 3% of the sample.

Participants were included only if at least one PBMC sample before ART initiation and at least two post-ART samples were available. All participants with HIV were treated in the United States of America. Before DNA extraction, cryopreserved samples containing 1-10 million PBMC were thawed and washed. At the time of the earliest PBMC sample, participants with HIV were aged between about 20 and 54 years. PBMC samples were contributed by each participant from 1-4 timepoints before ART initiation and 2-8 timepoints after ART initiation, with a median of 7 samples. For every participant, serial HIV viral load, CD4+ T-cell count, ART history and demographic data were obtained. Genomic DNA was extracted from unsorted PBMC with a Qiagen kit on a QIAcube, processed in batches of 12 samples. The germline V gene encodes CDR1 SEHNR and CDR2 FQNEAQ (reference sequence). V is cut back by 5 bases and J by 4 bases, with 6 bases in the junction unmatched. Inclusive of the bounding cysteine and phenylalanine, the CDR3 is 14 residues long. Here the CDR3 DNA is all that survives: 42 bases in frame from base 1.

This sample was included in a study of long-term antiretroviral therapy in people with HIV (dated by TCRdb to between 2021 and 2022). General notes on the study: Collection of the earliest samples took place about a decade ahead of the 2015 WHO recommendation for immediate ART, at a time when ART was typically delayed until CD4 counts fell. A retrospective serial study tested whether ART initiation and durable HIV suppression were associated with changes in peripheral blood TRB repertoire composition and diversity. A total of 192 cryopreserved PBMC samples were contributed to the cohort by 30 adults with confirmed HIV infection, with samples collected serially over a mean of roughly six years (range 1-12). Among the 30 or so participants with HIV, eleven were female. No cross-contamination during QIAcube processing was seen in test extractions of a monoclonal T-cell line run alongside a few dozen polyclonal samples.

General findings and caveats noted by the study authors: The samples span the years 2004 to 2017, and the ART regimens used may be less effective than current regimens. Limited PBMC availability meant only the TCR beta chain was sequenced, without alpha chain pairing. Expanded TRB clones identified before ART initiation dominated the repertoire across all time points, though the dominance fluctuated and decreased in many PLHIV after ART. No data were available on ART adherence, viral resistance or therapy changes, limiting inferences about post-ART repertoire changes. Starting ART was linked to a significant rise in TRB diversity, yet even after long-term ART the diversity remained significantly lower than in transplant donor controls. Because pre-ART samples had limited cell numbers, profiling was done on unsorted PBMC rather than on sorted CD4+ and CD8+ T cells. CDR3 length ranges in HIV repertoires were narrower than in controls, and network structure suggested an antigen-experienced repertoire with only a slight naive shift after ART.

The sequence came from a woman aged 18-29 years with HIV. The chain is assembled from TRBV7-9 and TRBJ2-3; TRBD2 fits 7 bases in the junction. This specimen was unsorted PBMCs, taken 0.8 years after starting antiretroviral therapy. The DNA reads as follows: TGTGCCAGCAGCACCAGCGGGAAGGCAGATACGCAGTATTTT. It encodes CASSTSGKADTQYF.